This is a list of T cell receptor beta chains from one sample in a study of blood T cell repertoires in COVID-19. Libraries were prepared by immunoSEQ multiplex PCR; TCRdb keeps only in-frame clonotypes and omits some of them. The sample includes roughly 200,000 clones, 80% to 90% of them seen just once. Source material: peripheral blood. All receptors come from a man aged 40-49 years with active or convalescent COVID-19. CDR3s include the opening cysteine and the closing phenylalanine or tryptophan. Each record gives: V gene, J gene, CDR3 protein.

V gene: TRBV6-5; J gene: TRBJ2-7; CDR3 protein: CASSYSLASYEQYF
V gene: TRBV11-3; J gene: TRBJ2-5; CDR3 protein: CASSLDQGWETQYF
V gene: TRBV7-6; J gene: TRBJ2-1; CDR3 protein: CASSGASGGDREQFF
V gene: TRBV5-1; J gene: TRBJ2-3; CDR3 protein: CASSLAEVEDTQYF
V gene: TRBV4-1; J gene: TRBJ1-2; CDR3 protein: CASSHPQGPTGAIYGYTF
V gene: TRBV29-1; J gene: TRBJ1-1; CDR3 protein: CSVTLFLTGTEAFF
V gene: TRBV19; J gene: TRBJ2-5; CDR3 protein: CASSTGTAQETQYF
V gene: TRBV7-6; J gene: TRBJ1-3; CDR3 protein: CASSPGTASSGNTIYF
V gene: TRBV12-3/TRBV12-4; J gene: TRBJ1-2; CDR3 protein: CASSTGGYGYTF
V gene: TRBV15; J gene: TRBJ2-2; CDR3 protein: CATSPNRGGPRTGELFF
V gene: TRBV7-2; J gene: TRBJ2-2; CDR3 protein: CASSFRQPPPTGELFF
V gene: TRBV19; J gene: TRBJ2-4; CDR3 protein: CASSPDRGPRAKNIQYF
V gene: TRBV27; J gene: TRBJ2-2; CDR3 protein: CASSLGGRVAGELFF
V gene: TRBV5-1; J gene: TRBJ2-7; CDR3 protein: CASSPEGTGLYEQYF
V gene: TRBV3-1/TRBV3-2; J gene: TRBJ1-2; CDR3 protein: CASSHLPRGVQDYGYTF
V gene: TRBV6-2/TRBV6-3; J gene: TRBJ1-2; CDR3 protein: CASSPQGGTVYGYTF
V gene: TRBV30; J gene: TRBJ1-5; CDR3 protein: CAWSQIDRDHQPQHF
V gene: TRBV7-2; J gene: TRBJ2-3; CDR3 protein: CASGPSGTPSTDTQYF
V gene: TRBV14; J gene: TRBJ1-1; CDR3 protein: CASSPGTGATEAFF
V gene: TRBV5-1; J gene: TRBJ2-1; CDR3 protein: CASSPQGTGGNEQFF
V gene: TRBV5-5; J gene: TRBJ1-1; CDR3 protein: CASSSGDRGRVTEAFF
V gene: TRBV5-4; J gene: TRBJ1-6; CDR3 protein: CASSSAAENSPLHF
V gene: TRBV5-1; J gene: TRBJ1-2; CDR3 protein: CASSTGWGQTNYGYTF
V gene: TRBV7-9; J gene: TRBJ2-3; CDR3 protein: CASSSATDFTDTQYF
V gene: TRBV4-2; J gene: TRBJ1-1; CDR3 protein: CASSQGVGTVNTEAFF
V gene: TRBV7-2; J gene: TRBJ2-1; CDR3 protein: CASSLAGARNEQFF
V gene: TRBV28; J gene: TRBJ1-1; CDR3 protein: CASSFRSLVDSMNTEAFF
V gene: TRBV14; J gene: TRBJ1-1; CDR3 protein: CASSSYEDRGSFF
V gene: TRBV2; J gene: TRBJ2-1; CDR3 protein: CASSPSRTSGSNEQFF
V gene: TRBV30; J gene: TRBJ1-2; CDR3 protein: CALEGQGAEWGYGYTF
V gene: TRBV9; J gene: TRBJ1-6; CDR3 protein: CASSAGQGSSPLHF
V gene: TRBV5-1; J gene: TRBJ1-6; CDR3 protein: CASSLGGLMNSPLHF
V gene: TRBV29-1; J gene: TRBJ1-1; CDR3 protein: CSVERGQTEAFF
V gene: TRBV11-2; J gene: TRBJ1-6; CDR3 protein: CASSKQGGTSPLHF
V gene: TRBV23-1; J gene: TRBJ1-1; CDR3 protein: CASSQLIGWRMNTEAFF
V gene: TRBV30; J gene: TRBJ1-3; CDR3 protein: CAWSQRGITSTSGNTIYF
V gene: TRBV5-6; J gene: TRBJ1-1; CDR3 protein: CASSFVQAEAFF
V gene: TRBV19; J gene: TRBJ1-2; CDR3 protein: CASSNHANYGYTF
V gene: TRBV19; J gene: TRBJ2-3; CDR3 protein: CASRNTWLAGTTDTQYF
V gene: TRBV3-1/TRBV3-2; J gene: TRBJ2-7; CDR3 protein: CASSQDGLAGGAVVYEQYF
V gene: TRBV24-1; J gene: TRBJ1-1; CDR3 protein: CATSYNTEAFF
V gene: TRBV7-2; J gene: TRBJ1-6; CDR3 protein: CASSLIMGRNNSPLHF
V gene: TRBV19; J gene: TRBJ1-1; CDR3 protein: CASSIDRGGTEAFF
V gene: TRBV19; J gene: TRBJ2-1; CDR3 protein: CATGGTVYNEQFF
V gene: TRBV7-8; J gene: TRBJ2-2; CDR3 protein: CASSLMGRPNTGELFF
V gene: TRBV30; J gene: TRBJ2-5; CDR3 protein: CAWSRAGQKYF
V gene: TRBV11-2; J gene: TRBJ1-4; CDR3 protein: CASSLRVESEKLFF
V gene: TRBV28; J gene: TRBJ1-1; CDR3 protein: CASQRYTEAFF
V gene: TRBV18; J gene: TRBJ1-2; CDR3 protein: CASSPIGTDNGYTF
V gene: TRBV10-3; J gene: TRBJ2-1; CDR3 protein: CAITPTSGSPNEQFF
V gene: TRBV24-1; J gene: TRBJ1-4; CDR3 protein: CATSDPATNEKLFF
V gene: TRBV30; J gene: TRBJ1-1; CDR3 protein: CAWSPTPSTVSNTEAFF
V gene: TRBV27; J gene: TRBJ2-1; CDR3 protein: CASTERGEQFF